These 18 T cell receptor beta chains were sequenced from one sample in a study of response to subunit inactivated influenza vaccine. TCRdb independently ran MiXCR on the RT-PCR reads; one entry per CDR3 protein. The repertoire holds fewer than 650,000 distinct CDR3 sequences, with 10% to 15% as singletons. Sample: PBMCs from blood, taken about 6 weeks after vaccination. Receptor source: a man aged 50-59 years who received an inactivated influenza vaccine.

This clonotype was detected only a few times. The chain recombines TRBV7-2 with TRBJ1-5, with D possibly TRBD1 on 6 matching bases. This CDR3 spans 15 amino acids. With 5 bases removed from V and 4 bases from J, the gap between germline ends came to 15 bases. CDR1 is SGHTA and CDR2 is FQGNSA in the germline V gene. The CDR3 coding sequence is TGTGCCAGCAGCCTGTACAGGGTACCAAATCAGCCCCAGCATTTT. Translating gives CASSLYRVPNQPQHF.

This clonotype was seen a handful of times. This rearrangement joins TRBV28 to TRBJ2-5; maybe TRBD1 (8 bases). Germline loops: CDR1 MDHEN, CDR2 SYDVKM. Trimming took 4 bases from V and 5 from J, leaving 17 bases between them. The CDR3 is 15 amino acids. This CDR3 is CASSSTGGAGETQYF. CDR3 coding DNA: TGTGCCAGCAGTTCCACAGGGGGGGCCGGGGAGACCCAGTACTTC.

This clonotype was counted many times. The chain combines TRBV5-5 with TRBJ1-3; a weak D match, TRBD1 (5 bases). The CDR3 is 16 amino acids. The V gene's germline CDR1 is SGHKS and CDR2 YYEKEE (reference sequence). V lost 4 bases, J lost 4 bases, and 18 bases lay in between. This CDR3 is CASSPISRASGNTIYF. The CDR3 DNA sequence: TGTGCCAGCAGCCCTATCAGCAGGGCGAGCGGAAACACCATATATTTT.

This clonotype was counted only a few times. This sequence joins TRBV12-3 or TRBV12-4 and TRBJ2-2, with D maybe TRBD1 (6 bases). This CDR3 has 14 residues. The V gene lost 8 bases and the J gene lost 0 bases, with 10 bases spanning the gap. CDR3 DNA: TGTGCCAGCCGGGACATTTCGAACACCGGGGAGCTGTTTTTT. It encodes CASRDISNTGELFF.

The chain uses TRBV5-1 and TRBJ2-7; D is unclear. Germline V gene data show CDR1 as SGHRS and CDR2 as YFSETQ. The germline V and J ends were trimmed by 0 bases and 4 bases, with 8 bases remaining between them. This CDR3 region has 13 residues. CDR3 region: CASSLGQRYEQYF. CDR3 nucleotide sequence: TGCGCCAGCAGCTTGGGCCAGAGGTACGAGCAGTACTTC.

The gene calls are TRBV6-1 and TRBJ2-7, with D unresolved. The length of the CDR3 is 13 residues. Trimming took off 6 bases at V and 0 bases at J, with 9 bases between the two ends. CDR1 and CDR2 from the germline V gene are MNHNS and SASEGT. CDR3 sequence: CASRAISSYEQYF. The CDR3 coding sequence is TGTGCCAGCAGGGCGATCAGCTCCTACGAGCAGTACTTC.

This clonotype occurred many times. The CDR3 DNA is TGTGCCAGCAGTTTCGTAGGCGGAGAGCAGTACTTC. Translated, it gives CASSFVGGEQYF. The chain carries TRBV12-3 or TRBV12-4 and TRBJ2-7; D is unresolved. CDR3 length: 12 residues. Between the trimmed V and J ends, which lost 3 bases and 7 bases, there was a span of 10 bases.

The gene calls are TRBV20-1 and TRBJ1-3; D remains unclear. The germline V and J ends were trimmed by 3 bases and 1 base, with 7 bases remaining between them. This CDR3 contains 13 residues. Germline CDR1 and CDR2: DFQATT and SNEGSKA (reference sequence). Here the CDR3 reads CSARRDSGNTIYF. The CDR3 DNA follows: TGCAGTGCTAGGCGGGATTCTGGAAACACCATATATTTT.

This clonotype was seen many times. The rearrangement links TRBV11-2 to TRBJ1-2, with TRBD1 matching 9 bases. Looked up from germline, CDR1 is SGHAT and CDR2 is FQNNGV. This CDR3 region has 13 residues. V lost 5 bases to trimming and J lost 7 bases; unmatched junction nucleotides: 5. The CDR3 DNA reads as TGTGCCAGCAGCCAACAGGGGGCGCCTGGCTACACCTTC. This encodes CASSQQGAPGYTF.

This clonotype was seen a few times. The chain uses TRBV30 and TRBJ2-1; TRBD2 matches at 13 bases. The CDR3 has 18 amino acids. V trimming: 3 bases; J trimming: 6 bases; junction bases outside the gene matches: 14. CDR1 and CDR2 from the germline V gene are GTSNPN and SVGIG (reference sequence). CDR3 loop: CAWRVLRQTSGRSNEQFF. The CDR3, as DNA: TGTGCCTGGAGGGTACTCCGCCAGACTAGCGGGAGGTCCAATGAGCAGTTCTTC.

Points on this clonotype: One end of the junction varies from germline; a read error may be responsible. The chain is built from TRBV12-3 or TRBV12-4 and TRBJ2-2, with TRBD2 matching 9 bases. The CDR3 extends over 15 amino acids. CDR3 DNA sequence: TGTGCCAGCAGCTCAAGCGGGGGGCCCACCGGGGAGCTGGTTTTT. Translating gives CASSSSGGPTGELVF.

The chain employs TRBV20-1 and TRBJ2-1, with 10 bases that match TRBD2. This CDR3 spans 13 amino acids. Germline loops: CDR1 DFQATT, CDR2 SNEGSKA (reference sequence). CDR3 DNA: TGCAGGGCCGGGACTAGCGTTCGGAATGAGCAGTTCTTC. Translation gives CRAGTSVRNEQFF.

This clonotype has only a few counts. A junction boundary mismatches the germline segment, possibly from a read error. The J gene is TRBJ1-2, the V gene TRBV5-4; no clear D. This CDR3 has 17 amino acids. Germline loops: CDR1 SGHNT, CDR2 YYREEE (reference sequence). CDR3 DNA sequence: TGTGCCAGCAGCCAGTTATCCACAGCGACAATTAACCATGGCTACACCTTC. Its protein product is CASSQLSTATINHGYTF.

V gene TRBV6-2 or TRBV6-3 combines with J gene TRBJ1-1; TRBD1 matches 7 bases. The germline V gene has CDR1 MNHEY and CDR2 SVGEGT. The CDR3 contains 16 residues. J gave up 7 bases and V 6 bases, and 17 bases lay outside the gene matches. CDR3 region: CASSPPPGGNVYEAFF. The CDR3 coding sequence is TGTGCCAGCAGCCCCCCGCCAGGGGGAAACGTATATGAAGCTTTCTTT.

This clonotype was seen a few times. The chain employs TRBV24-1 and TRBJ2-1; TRBD1 matches at 12 bases. This CDR3 is built from 18 residues. The germline V gene encodes CDR1 KGHDR and CDR2 SFDVKD. Trimming cost V 5 bases and J 4 bases; bases outside gene matches: 11. The chain's CDR3 is CATSGLGGTGGLYNEQFF. Written as DNA, the CDR3 is TGTGCCACCAGTGGTTTAGGGGGGACAGGGGGCTTGTACAATGAGCAGTTCTTC.

This clonotype has more than one count but fewer than ten. This chain joins TRBV6-4 and TRBJ1-1; D may be TRBD1 (5 bases). CDR1 is MRHNA, CDR2 SNTAGT, per germline. The V end lost 8 bases, the J end lost 6 bases, and 22 bases lay between the germline ends. The CDR3 length is 15 residues. In nucleotides, the CDR3 is TGTGCCAGCCCACGGGACCCATATCTTTTGTCTGAAGCTTTCTTT. It specifies CASPRDPYLLSEAFF.

On this clonotype itself: One end of the junction varies from germline; a read error may be responsible. The CDR3 loop reads CPSSHDPGSTDTQYF. The CDR3 DNA reads TGTCCCAGCAGCCATGATCCGGGTAGCACAGATACGCAGTATTTT. The chain has TRBV4-2 and TRBJ2-3; the D is unclear. The CDR3 covers 15 residues. The germline V gene encodes CDR1 LGHNA and CDR2 YNFKEQ.

The genes are TRBV2 and TRBJ2-4, with 9 bases fitting TRBD2. Germline V lookup: CDR1 SNHLY, CDR2 FYNNEI. CDR3 length equals 14 residues. The V and J ends lost 4 bases and 12 bases, in that order; junction bases with no gene match: 10. The CDR3: CASSVPWTSDTQYF. The CDR3, as DNA: TGTGCCAGCAGTGTGCCGTGGACTAGCGATACTCAGTACTTC.